This T cell receptor beta chain was identified in a study of T cells in Graves' hyperthyroidism and ophthalmopathy. This clonotype has at least ten counts. Amplification yielded TCR beta CDR3 regions, with RNA transcripts as the source. TCR CDR3 underwent first-round RT-PCR with the HTBI primer set. TCRdb re-called the multiplex PCR reads through MiXCR, storing one row per CDR3 protein. The sample holds 700,000 or so distinct CDR3 sequences, about 17% seen once. This CDR3 has 17 residues. V lost 2 bases to trimming and J lost 5 bases; unmatched junction nucleotides: 13. Per germline, CDR1 KGHSH and CDR2 LQKENI.

The chain uses TRBV18 and TRBJ2-7, with 9 bases that match TRBD1. This sequence was found in a man aged 18 to 29 with Graves' hyperthyroidism. Sequencing was carried out using blood. The CDR3 DNA reads as TGTGCCAGCTCACCATACTTACTCGGGACAGGGAAAAACGAGCAGTACTTC. Amino acids: CASSPYLLGTGKNEQYF.